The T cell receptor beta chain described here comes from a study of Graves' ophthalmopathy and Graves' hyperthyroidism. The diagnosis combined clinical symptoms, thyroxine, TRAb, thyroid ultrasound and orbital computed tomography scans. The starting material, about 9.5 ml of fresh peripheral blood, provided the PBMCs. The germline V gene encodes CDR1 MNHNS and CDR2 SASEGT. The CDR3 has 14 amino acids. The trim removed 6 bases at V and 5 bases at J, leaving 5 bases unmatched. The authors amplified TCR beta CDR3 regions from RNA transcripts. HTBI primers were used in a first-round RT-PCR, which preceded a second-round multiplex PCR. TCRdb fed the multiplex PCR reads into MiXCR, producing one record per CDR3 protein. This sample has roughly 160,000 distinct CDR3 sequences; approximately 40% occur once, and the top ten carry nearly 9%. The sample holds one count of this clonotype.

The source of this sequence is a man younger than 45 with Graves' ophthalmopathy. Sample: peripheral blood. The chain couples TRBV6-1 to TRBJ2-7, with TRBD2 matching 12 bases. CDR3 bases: TGTGCCAGCAGGGGCCTAGCGGGAGGGAACGAGCAGTACTTC. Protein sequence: CASRGLAGGNEQYF.